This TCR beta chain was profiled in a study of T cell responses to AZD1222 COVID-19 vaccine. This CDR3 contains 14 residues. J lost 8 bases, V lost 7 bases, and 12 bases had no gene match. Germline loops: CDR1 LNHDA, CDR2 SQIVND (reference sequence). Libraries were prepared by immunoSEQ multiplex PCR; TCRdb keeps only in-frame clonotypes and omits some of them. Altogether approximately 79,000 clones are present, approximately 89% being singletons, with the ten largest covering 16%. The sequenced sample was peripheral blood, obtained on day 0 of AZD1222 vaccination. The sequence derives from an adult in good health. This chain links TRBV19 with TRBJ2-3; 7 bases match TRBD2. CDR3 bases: TGTGCCAGTACGCAGGTAGCGGGCGGGGGTACGCAGTATTTT. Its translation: CASTQVAGGGTQYF.